This entry lists 29 T cell receptor beta chains sequenced from one sample in a study of vaccination effects on CD4 cells after COVID-19. Sequencing was performed with immunoSEQ multiplex PCR; in TCRdb, only in-frame clones are kept and a portion is missing. The data hold 30,000 to 40,000 clones, with less than 80% observed a single time. No antigen is known for these receptors. Antigen-specific CD4+ T cell clonotypes were called by their expansion after viral peptide-pool culture in ViraFEST. Once cultured for 10 days, the cells underwent separation to obtain CD4+ T cells. None of these healthy vaccinees had been infected with SARS-CoV-2 before vaccination. Sequencing was performed on CD4+ T cells from PBMCs cultured with HCoV-OC43 spike peptides, taken before COVID-19 vaccination. Subset denoted: HCoV-OC43 spike overlapping peptide pool stimulation. These receptors were taken from a human donor who received a COVID-19 vaccine.

The gene calls are TRBV10-2 and TRBJ2-7, with 10 bases that match TRBD2. CDR3 length: 15 amino acids. The trim removed 9 bases at V and 6 bases at J, leaving 14 bases unmatched. CDR1 and CDR2 (germline): WSHSY, SAAADI. The CDR3 DNA reads as TGCGCCAGTACACAAGAGTTAGCGGGAGGTGGCGAGCAGTACTTC. Its protein product is CASTQELAGGGEQYF.

This chain links TRBV5-1 with TRBJ1-1; 9 bases map to TRBD1. CDR1 is SGHRS, CDR2 YFSETQ, per germline. The CDR3 has 16 residues. Germline trimming cut 5 bases from V and 4 bases from J; bases unmatched to any gene: 12. DNA for the CDR3: TGCGCCAGCAGAGCCGGGACAGGGATCTCGCGCACTGAAGCTTTCTTT. Translated, it gives CASRAGTGISRTEAFF. Drawing the rest from reference TRBV5-1 and TRBJ1-1, the complete variable domain is KAGVTQTPRYLIKTRGQQVTLSCSPISGHRSVSWYQQTPGQGLQFLFEYFSETQRNKGNFPGRFSGRQFSNSRSEMNVSTLELGDSALYLCASRAGTGISRTEAFFGQGTRLTVV.

The rearrangement joins TRBV6-1 to TRBJ1-1; a weak D match, TRBD1 (6 bases). The V and J ends lost 3 bases and 5 bases respectively, with 13 bases between them. This CDR3 spans 14 amino acids. Germline CDR1 is MNHNS and CDR2 is SASEGT. The CDR3 sequence is CASSDRGRGTEAFF. The CDR3 bases are TGTGCCAGCAGTGACAGGGGCCGGGGGACTGAAGCTTTCTTT.

The rearrangement links TRBV21-1 to TRBJ2-1; the table's D call, TRBD2, has no DNA check behind it. TRBV21-1 is a pseudogene. This CDR3 has 15 amino acids. Here the CDR3 DNA reads TGTGCCAGCACCCTTTGCCAGGTGGGAGACAATGAGCAGTTCTTC. It translates to CASTLCQVGDNEQFF.

Only one count was recorded for this clone. The chain employs TRBV5-6 and TRBJ2-7, with D possibly matching TRBD1 (6 bases). The CDR3 sequence is 15 residues long. V was shortened by 0 bases and J by 0 bases, with 10 bases between the two germline ends. Germline CDR1 is SGHDT and CDR2 is YYEEEE. CDR3 in DNA: TGTGCCAGCAGCTTGGGAGGGGGTCTCTCCTACGAGCAGTACTTC. Translation gives CASSLGGGLSYEQYF.

V and J are TRBV6-1 and TRBJ2-2; D is possibly TRBD2 (6 bases). The V end lost 4 bases, the J end lost 6 bases, and 18 bases lay between the germline ends. This CDR3 is 16 amino acids long. The germline V gene has CDR1 MNHNS and CDR2 SASEGT. CDR3 nucleotides: TGTGCCAGCAGTGCGGAGGGAATGATTGGGTCCGGGGAGCTGTTTTTT. This encodes CASSAEGMIGSGELFF.

J is TRBJ2-2 and V is TRBV19; D is perhaps TRBD2 (6 bases). Germline lookup yields CDR1 LNHDA and CDR2 SQIVND (reference sequence). The CDR3 sequence is 13 residues long. V gave up 3 bases and J gave up 5 bases, with 7 bases separating them. The CDR3 DNA reads as TGTGCCAGTAGTATCGGGGGAACCGGGGAGCTGTTTTTT. Protein: CASSIGGTGELFF.

This clone is a singleton in its sample. The chain employs TRBV19 and TRBJ1-2; possibly TRBD1 for D (5 bases). This CDR3 is built from 13 residues. V shed 5 bases and J shed 6 bases, with 13 bases lying between them. Germline assignment: CDR1 LNHDA and CDR2 SQIVND (reference sequence). CDR3 amino acids: CASSPLGLNGYTF. As DNA, the CDR3 is TGTGCCAGTAGTCCGCTGGGACTAAATGGCTACACCTTC.

The J gene is TRBJ2-7, the V gene TRBV27, with 11 bases aligning to TRBD2. The germline V gene has CDR1 MNHEY and CDR2 SMNVEV (reference sequence). The ends lost 4 bases at V and 6 bases at J; junction bases unmatched: 11. This CDR3 is built from 16 residues. CDR3 region: CASSSLISGGAGEQYF. The CDR3 nucleotides are TGTGCCAGCAGTTCCCTCATTAGCGGGGGGGCTGGCGAGCAGTACTTC.

The V and J genes are TRBV9 and TRBJ2-1; D tentatively reads TRBD1 or TRBD2 (5 bases each). Germline CDR1 reads SGDLS; CDR2 reads YYNGEE. Trimming pared 2 bases from V and 9 bases from J, leaving 6 bases between. CDR3 length equals 11 residues. The CDR3 sequence: CASSVRGEQFF. CDR3 in DNA: TGTGCCAGCAGCGTGAGGGGTGAGCAGTTCTTC.

J is TRBJ1-4 and V is TRBV27; 8 bases map to TRBD1. The CDR3 is 14 amino acids. Germline CDR1 and CDR2: MNHEY and SMNVEV (reference sequence). With V trimmed by 10 bases and J by 12 bases, 16 bases remained unmatched. The CDR3 sequence is CATRDRPDSLQLFF. The DNA for the CDR3 is TGTGCCACCAGGGACAGGCCAGACTCTCTCCAACTGTTTTTT.

The DNA for the CDR3 is TGTGCCTGGAGTCGTCAAGACAGACTGAACACTGAAGCTTTCTTT. It is translated as CAWSRQDRLNTEAFF. The chain employs TRBV30 and TRBJ1-1; D might be TRBD1 (5 bases). There are 15 residues in the CDR3. Germline lookup yields CDR1 GTSNPN and CDR2 SVGIG (reference sequence). V shed 2 bases and J shed 0 bases, with 13 bases lying between them.

This chain uses TRBV4-1 with TRBJ1-5; D remains unclear. Per germline, CDR1 MGHRA and CDR2 YSYEKL. Trimming removed 1 base from V and 2 bases from J, with 6 bases in between. CDR3 length: 14 residues. In DNA form, the CDR3 reads TGCGCCAGCAGCCAAGGAGTGCGCAATCAGCCCCAGCATTTT. It is translated as CASSQGVRNQPQHF.

This clone showed up just a few times. The chain recombines TRBV4-1 with TRBJ1-3; possible D gene TRBD1, 5 bases. Trimming took 4 bases from V and 4 from J, leaving 5 bases between them. This CDR3 is built from 12 residues. Germline V lookup: CDR1 MGHRA, CDR2 YSYEKL. The CDR3 coding sequence is TGCGCCAGCAGCCGACAGGGAAACACCATATATTTT. Protein sequence: CASSRQGNTIYF.

J is TRBJ2-3 and V is TRBV2, with TRBD2 identical over 9 bases. CDR3 length: 13 residues. Germline V gene lookup returns CDR1 SNHLY and CDR2 FYNNEI. The V gene end was trimmed by 7 bases and the J gene end by 1 base; junction bases not matched to a gene: 0. This CDR3 reads CASIAGGTDTQYF. DNA of the CDR3: TGTGCCAGCATAGCGGGGGGCACAGATACGCAGTATTTT.

The chain carries TRBV5-4 and TRBJ2-1; TRBD2 aligns across 7 bases. The germline gives CDR1 SGHNT, CDR2 YYREEE (reference sequence). The CDR3 runs to 14 residues. V lost 4 bases and J lost 8; bases outside the gene matches: 9. The DNA of the CDR3 is TGTGCCAGCAGCGACGGGGGGTCGGTCCATGAGCAGTTCTTC. Protein: CASSDGGSVHEQFF.

The rearrangement joins TRBV9 to TRBJ2-1; TRBD2 matches 8 bases. CDR1 and CDR2 from the germline V gene are SGDLS and YYNGEE. The junction had 7 bases not matched to a gene; V was cut back by 0 bases and J by 8 bases. CDR3 size: 15 residues. The CDR3 sequence is CASSVAGGPIDEQFF. CDR3 DNA: TGTGCCAGCAGCGTAGCGGGGGGGCCGATCGATGAGCAGTTCTTC.

V gene TRBV10-3 combines with J gene TRBJ2-7; a weak D match, TRBD1 (6 bases). The CDR3 extends over 13 amino acids. V was pared by 4 bases and J by 5 bases, with 12 bases between. In germline, CDR1 is ENHRY, CDR2 SYGVKD. CDR3 sequence: CAISARDTNEQYF. CDR3 in DNA: TGTGCCATCAGTGCTCGGGACACTAACGAGCAGTACTTC.

J is TRBJ2-5 and V is TRBV9; 10 nucleotides agree with TRBD2. The germline gives CDR1 SGDLS, CDR2 YYNGEE. V lost 4 bases and J lost 5; bases outside the gene matches: 5. This CDR3 is built from 14 residues. The CDR3 DNA reads as TGTGCCAGCAGCTCACCTAGCGGGAGTGAGACCCAGTACTTC. Its translation: CASSSPSGSETQYF.

This sequence joins TRBV7-2 and TRBJ1-5, with 9 bases lining up with TRBD1. CDR1 and CDR2 (germline): SGHTA, FQGNSA. This CDR3 has 16 residues. The V gene end was trimmed by 6 bases and the J gene end by 4 bases; junction bases not matched to a gene: 10. The chain's CDR3 is CASSRQTGGGNQPQHF. The CDR3 nucleotides read TGTGCCAGCAGTCGCCAGACAGGGGGTGGGAATCAGCCCCAGCATTTT. Combining the CDR3 with reference TRBV7-2 and TRBJ1-5 gives the whole variable domain GAGVSQSPSNKVTEKGKDVELRCDPISGHTALYWYRQSLGQGLEFLIYFQGNSAPDKSGLPSDRFSAERTGGSVSTLTIQRTQQEDSAVYLCASSRQTGGGNQPQHFGDGTRLSIL.

The chain combines TRBV30 with TRBJ2-3; D is possibly TRBD1 (5 bases). Germline V gene sequence: CDR1 GTSNPN, CDR2 SVGIG (reference sequence). Trimming removed 2 bases from V and 0 bases from J, with 15 bases in between. This CDR3 region has 16 residues. For the CDR3, the DNA is TGTGCCTGGAGTCCAACAACAGGCCCTAGCACAGATACGCAGTATTTT. This sequence encodes CAWSPTTGPSTDTQYF.

The V gene is TRBV6-5, the J gene TRBJ2-1, with TRBD2 matching 7 bases. Germline V gives CDR1 MNHEY, CDR2 SVGAGI. J lost 11 bases, V lost 5 bases, and 6 bases had no gene match. CDR3 length: 12 residues. CDR3 DNA: TGTGCCAGCAGTCCGAGCGGGGAACAGCAGTTCTTC. This encodes CASSPSGEQQFF.

This chain uses TRBV6-5 with TRBJ1-5, with D perhaps TRBD1 (5 bases). CDR1 is MNHEY, CDR2 SVGAGI, per germline. The V and J ends lost 10 bases and 5 bases respectively, with 21 bases between them. The CDR3 is made up of 15 amino acids. For the CDR3, the DNA is TGTGCCACCCTAACGGGCAGTTGGGGGGATCAGCCCCAGCATTTT. Its protein product is CATLTGSWGDQPQHF.

The chain uses TRBV28 and TRBJ1-3; 8 bases match TRBD1. Germline assignment: CDR1 MDHEN and CDR2 SYDVKM. The CDR3 loop spans 15 amino acids. With 3 bases clipped from V and 3 bases from J, the junction kept 4 bases outside the gene matches. The CDR3 DNA reads TGTGCCAGCAGTTTTCAGGGGGCGGGTGGAAACACCATATATTTT. Translation: CASSFQGAGGNTIYF.

The V and J genes are TRBV12-3 or TRBV12-4 and TRBJ2-5; no reliable D call. The ends were cut back, 4 bases at V and 5 bases at J, with 8 bases in the middle. The CDR3 consists of 12 residues. DNA of the CDR3: TGTGCCAGCAGTTCGACCCTGGAGACCCAGTACTTC. It is translated as CASSSTLETQYF.

The chain joins TRBV9 to TRBJ1-2; TRBD1 might be the D (6 bases). This CDR3 has 13 amino acids. Trimming shortened V by 2 bases and J by 2 bases, and 7 bases separated the two germline ends. From germline, CDR1 is SGDLS and CDR2 YYNGEE. The CDR3 reads CASSVDRNYGYTF. The CDR3 DNA follows: TGTGCCAGCAGCGTCGACAGGAACTATGGCTACACCTTC.

V usage is TRBV29-1 and J usage is TRBJ2-3; TRBD1 matches 9 bases. The ends lost 8 bases at V and 5 bases at J; junction bases unmatched: 5. The CDR3 totals 12 residues. The germline CDR1 and CDR2 sequences are SQVTM and ANQGSEA. CDR3: CSTGQGGDTQYF. The CDR3 nucleotides read TGCAGCACGGGACAGGGAGGAGATACGCAGTATTTT.

A single count supports this clone. This sequence joins TRBV15 and TRBJ2-1; D is uncertain. This CDR3 region has 12 residues. Deletions cut 5 bases from V and 9 bases from J, with 11 bases between. Germline V CDR1 and CDR2: LNHNV, YYDKDF (reference sequence). The CDR3 reads CATSQIMSEQFF. The CDR3 DNA is TGTGCCACCAGCCAAATTATGAGTGAGCAGTTCTTC. The variable domain in full, with the rest retrieved from reference TRBV15 and TRBJ2-1, is DAMVIQNPRYQVTQFGKPVTLSCSQTLNHNVMYWYQQKSSQAPKLLFHYYDKDFNNEADTPDNFQSRRPNTSFCFLDIRSPGLGDTAMYLCATSQIMSEQFFGPGTRLTVL.

The rearrangement links TRBV5-6 to TRBJ1-2; D unclear. Trimming pared 0 bases from V and 5 bases from J, leaving 14 bases between. Looked up from germline, CDR1 is SGHDT and CDR2 is YYEEEE. CDR3 length: 15 residues. The CDR3 loop reads CASSLGRSPMYGYTF. In DNA form, the CDR3 reads TGTGCCAGCAGCTTGGGCAGGTCCCCGATGTATGGCTACACCTTC.